The rows below give T cell receptor beta chains drawn from one sample of a study of PD-1 blockade in classical Hodgkin lymphoma. Data came from immunoSEQ multiplex PCR; TCRdb stores just in-frame clones and leaves some out. This sample has roughly 24,000 clones, with 80% to 90% found just once. The source material was peripheral blood mononuclear cells (PBMCs), sampled before the second cycle of nivolumab. These receptors all stem from a human donor with classical Hodgkin lymphoma. The conserved cysteine and the conserved F or W are not part of the CDR3 here. The order of the fields is CDR3 length, J gene, V gene, CDR3 protein.

length: 11; J: TRBJ2-7; V: TRBV11-1; CDR3: ASSIMAGMEQY
length: 14; J: TRBJ2-2; V: TRBV19; CDR3: ASSIGGQGNTGELF
length: 13; J: TRBJ1-2; V: TRBV4-2; CDR3: ASSQEYGLANGYT
length: 13; J: TRBJ1-2; V: TRBV4-3; CDR3: ASSQDREGLRGYT
length: 13; J: TRBJ2-5; V: TRBV10-3; CDR3: AISGLTGGPETQY
length: 11; J: TRBJ1-2; V: TRBV7-2; CDR3: ASSLNRDGGYT
length: 11; J: TRBJ2-3; V: TRBV6-5; CDR3: ASSYRITDTQY
length: 14; J: TRBJ2-5; V: TRBV7-8; CDR3: ASTPRTGGRQETQY
length: 12; J: TRBJ2-5; V: TRBV7-2; CDR3: ASSSSTGGETQY
length: 11; J: TRBJ2-1; V: TRBV19; CDR3: ASSIVQWDEQF
length: 13; J: TRBJ1-1; V: TRBV15; CDR3: ATSSTRAANTEAF
length: 11; J: TRBJ1-1; V: TRBV29-1; CDR3: SAYGRGNTEAF
length: 12; J: TRBJ1-6; V: TRBV18; CDR3: ASSLTGSDSPLH
length: 11; J: TRBJ2-7; V: TRBV9; CDR3: ASSPGTSREQY
length: 15; J: TRBJ2-2; V: TRBV7-9; CDR3: ASRSIAGEGNTGELF
length: 12; J: TRBJ1-1; V: TRBV7-2; CDR3: ASSRTIGVSEAF
length: 14; J: TRBJ2-3; V: TRBV5-1; CDR3: ASSLDLAGGPDTQY
length: 16; J: TRBJ2-1; V: TRBV7-6; CDR3: ASSLASLGGRGNNEQF
length: 10; J: TRBJ1-2; V: TRBV27; CDR3: ASSSGSARYT
length: 14; J: TRBJ2-2; V: TRBV7-8; CDR3: ASSSRTGRGPGELF
length: 14; J: TRBJ2-7; V: TRBV27; CDR3: ASSLSRRGQGYEQY
length: 14; J: TRBJ1-4; V: TRBV4-1; CDR3: ASSQDWREFNEKLF
length: 10; J: TRBJ2-3; V: TRBV19; CDR3: ASSIGGDTQY
length: 13; J: TRBJ2-3; V: TRBV4-3; CDR3: ASSQGQGGPDTQY
length: 11; J: TRBJ2-5; V: TRBV28; CDR3: ASSFQGLETQY
length: 13; J: TRBJ1-2; V: TRBV11-2; CDR3: ASSSHRGTDYGYT
length: 12; J: TRBJ2-7; V: TRBV10-2; CDR3: ASETRDRGDEQY
length: 10; J: TRBJ1-1; V: TRBV7-9; CDR3: ASSWTSTEAF
length: 14; J: TRBJ2-3; V: TRBV18; CDR3: ASSPTGTGGTDTQY
length: 16; J: TRBJ2-7; V: TRBV7-9; CDR3: ASSPKTGGILKSYEQY
length: 13; J: TRBJ2-5; V: TRBV19; CDR3: ASSMWDRGPETQY
length: 13; J: TRBJ1-5; V: TRBV15; CDR3: ATSRTGTRNQPQH
length: 12; J: TRBJ2-1; V: TRBV5-1; CDR3: ASSLGDYYNEQF
length: 14; J: TRBJ2-5; V: TRBV7-2; CDR3: ASSEQVGGAQETQY
length: 12; J: TRBJ1-6; V: TRBV4-3; CDR3: ASSPGVYNSPLH
length: 11; J: TRBJ2-7; V: TRBV4-3; CDR3: ASSHGTGGTKY
length: 11; J: TRBJ1-1; V: TRBV7-6; CDR3: ASSRRVGTEAF
length: 13; J: TRBJ1-5; V: TRBV10-3; CDR3: AISELDRSNQPQH
length: 12; J: TRBJ2-5; V: TRBV28; CDR3: ASSWTGQQETQY
length: 12; J: TRBJ1-5; V: TRBV21-1; CDR3: ASSHRGGNQPQH
length: 12; J: TRBJ2-7; V: TRBV28; CDR3: ASTPTTGWNEQY
length: 13; J: TRBJ1-2; V: TRBV19; CDR3: ASSKTLFGGNGYT
length: 15; J: TRBJ2-5; V: TRBV18; CDR3: ASSPTKTSGGAETQY
length: 11; J: TRBJ1-5; V: TRBV6-5; CDR3: ASSEAKGGPQH
length: 16; J: TRBJ1-5; V: TRBV15; CDR3: ATSRDQIRTVTNQPQH
length: 13; J: TRBJ1-3; V: TRBV6-5; CDR3: ASSYSIVSGNTIY
length: 15; J: TRBJ1-4; V: TRBV30; CDR3: AWRVGQTWATNEKLF
length: 11; J: TRBJ2-1; V: TRBV7-9; CDR3: ASSLLTGVEQF
length: 12; J: TRBJ1-2; V: TRBV7-2; CDR3: ASRTGGLSYGYT
length: 13; J: TRBJ1-4; V: TRBV28; CDR3: ASSSGQATNEKLF
length: 11; J: TRBJ2-3; V: TRBV29-1; CDR3: SVGSTSTDTQY
length: 11; J: TRBJ1-6; V: TRBV28; CDR3: ASSLVQNSPLH
length: 13; J: TRBJ2-7; V: TRBV5-4; CDR3: ASRVAGGRPYEQY
length: 12; J: TRBJ2-1; V: TRBV6-5; CDR3: ASSYPSASNEQF
length: 15; J: TRBJ1-5; V: TRBV15; CDR3: ATSRDRVMGANEPQH
length: 10; J: TRBJ2-5; V: TRBV7-9; CDR3: ASSFDQETQY